Listed here are 9 T cell receptor beta chains from one sample, sequenced in a study of Ad26.COV2.S vaccination and SARS-CoV-2 variants. Treatment described: 15 to 20 received Ad26.COV2.S at low or high dose, single or two shots; 5 received placebo; per-sample allocation not given. Sampling occurred on day 63 after the first vaccine or placebo injection. Profiling relied on immunoSEQ multiplex PCR, and the TCRdb table lists in-frame clones only, not all of them. The table shows 350,000 to 500,000 clones, with 75% to 95% occurring only once. The source material was peripheral blood, sampled in a trial of Ad26.COV2.S vaccine versus placebo. The receptor source for this set is a person between 18 and 59 years old who received the Ad26.COV2.S COVID-19 vaccine or a placebo.

This chain links TRBV10-3 with TRBJ1-5; 11 bases line up with TRBD1. CDR1 and CDR2 (germline): ENHRY, SYGVKD. The CDR3 consists of 15 residues. Trimming cost V 6 bases and J 3 bases; bases outside gene matches: 4. The CDR3 loop reads CAISVGQGDNQPQHF. CDR3 DNA sequence: TGTGCCATCAGCGTGGGACAGGGGGACAATCAGCCCCAGCATTTT.

This clone was recorded once. The chain couples TRBV5-5 to TRBJ2-2; D not resolved. This CDR3 has 14 amino acids. Looked up from germline, CDR1 is SGHKS and CDR2 is YYEKEE (reference sequence). Between the trimmed V and J ends, which lost 7 bases and 6 bases, there was a span of 16 bases. CDR3 bases: TGTGCCAGCTTCTCCCACCCGACGGCCGGGGAGCTGTTTTTT. Protein sequence: CASFSHPTAGELFF.

The rearrangement uses TRBV28 and TRBJ2-1, with 14 bases fitting TRBD2. The germline V gene encodes CDR1 MDHEN and CDR2 SYDVKM. This CDR3 comprises 16 residues. Germline trimming cut 2 bases from V and 8 bases from J; bases unmatched to any gene: 5. CDR3 DNA sequence: TGTGCCAGCAGTTTAACGACTAGCGGGAGGGCCTATGAGCAGTTCTTC. Protein sequence: CASSLTTSGRAYEQFF.

The chain recombines TRBV12-3 or TRBV12-4 with TRBJ2-5; D unresolved. This CDR3 region has 13 residues. V gave up 4 bases and J gave up 1 base, with 7 bases separating them. The CDR3 sequence is CASSSATQETQYF. The CDR3 nucleotides read TGTGCCAGCAGTTCGGCGACCCAAGAGACCCAGTACTTC.

The chain combines TRBV12-5 with TRBJ2-5, with 9 bases aligning to TRBD1. The length of the CDR3 is 17 residues. Trimming cost V 1 base and J 4 bases; bases outside gene matches: 10. Germline values: CDR1 LGHNT, CDR2 FRNRAP. The CDR3 reads CASGLAVTGGFLETQYF. DNA for the CDR3: TGTGCTAGTGGTTTGGCAGTGACAGGGGGATTTTTAGAGACCCAGTACTTC.

The CDR3 is CASNLRTGNTEAFF. The DNA of the CDR3 is TGTGCCAGCAATCTTAGGACTGGAAACACTGAAGCTTTCTTT. The gene calls are TRBV2 and TRBJ1-1; no firm D call. Per germline, CDR1 SNHLY and CDR2 FYNNEI. This CDR3 has 14 residues. Trimming cost V 7 bases and J 2 bases, with 14 bases left between them.

This chain links TRBV11-2 with TRBJ2-7, with no clear D. Trimming cost V 5 bases and J 6 bases, with 11 bases left between them. The CDR3 spans 12 residues. The germline gives CDR1 SGHAT, CDR2 FQNNGV. This CDR3 is CASSRGASEQYF. In DNA form, the CDR3 reads TGTGCCAGCAGCCGAGGCGCCTCCGAGCAGTACTTC.

This sequence joins TRBV9 and TRBJ1-4, with 8 positions matching TRBD1. The germline CDR1 and CDR2 sequences are SGDLS and YYNGEE. The junction had 4 bases not matched to a gene; V was cut back by 4 bases and J by 8 bases. CDR3 length: 13 amino acids. The CDR3 here is CASSRRQGEKLFF. CDR3 DNA: TGTGCCAGCAGCCGCCGACAGGGGGAAAAACTGTTTTTT.

For this clone: The sample has other DNA sequences that encode this CDR3 too. V usage is TRBV18 and J usage is TRBJ1-5, with unresolved D. The CDR3 contains 13 residues. Trimming removed 4 bases from V and 1 base from J, with 5 bases in between. Germline V gene sequence: CDR1 KGHSH, CDR2 LQKENI. The CDR3 DNA is TGTGCCAGCTCACTCGACAGCAATCAGCCCCAGCATTTT. Its translation: CASSLDSNQPQHF.